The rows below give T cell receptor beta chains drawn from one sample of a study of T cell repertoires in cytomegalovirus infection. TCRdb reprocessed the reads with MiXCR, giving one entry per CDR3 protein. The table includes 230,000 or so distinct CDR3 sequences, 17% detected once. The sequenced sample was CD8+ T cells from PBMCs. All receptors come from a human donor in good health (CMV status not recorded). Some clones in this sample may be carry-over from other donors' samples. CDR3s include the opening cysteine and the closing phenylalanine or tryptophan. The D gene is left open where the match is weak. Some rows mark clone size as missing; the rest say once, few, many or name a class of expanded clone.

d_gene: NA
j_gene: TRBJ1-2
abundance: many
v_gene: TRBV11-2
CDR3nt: TGTGCCAGCCGTGGGCCAATTCAGATCAACTATGGCTACACCTTC
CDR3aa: CASRGPIQINYGYTF

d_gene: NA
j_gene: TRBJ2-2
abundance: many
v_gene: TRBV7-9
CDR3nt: TGTGCCAGCAGCTTAGTCGGGGCCGGGGCGAACACCGGGGAGCTGTTTTTT
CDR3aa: CASSLVGAGANTGELFF

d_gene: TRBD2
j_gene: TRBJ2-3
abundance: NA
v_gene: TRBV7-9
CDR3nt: TGTGCCAGCAGCGTAGACGTGAAGGTCCTAGCGGTGAGCACAGATACGCAGTATTTT
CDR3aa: CASSVDVKVLAVSTDTQYF

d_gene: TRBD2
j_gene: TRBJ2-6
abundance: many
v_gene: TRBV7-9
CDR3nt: TGTGCCAGCAGCTATACGCTCGGGGGGGCGGGGGCCAACGTCCTGACTTTC
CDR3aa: CASSYTLGGAGANVLTF

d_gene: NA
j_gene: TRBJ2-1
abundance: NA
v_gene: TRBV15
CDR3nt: TGTGCCACCAGCACCGTCAGGGCCGGAGGGAATGAGCAGTTCTTC
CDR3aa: CATSTVRAGGNEQFF

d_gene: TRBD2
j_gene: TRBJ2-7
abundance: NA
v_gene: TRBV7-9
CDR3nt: TGTGCCAGCAGCACCCCTCGCGGGGGAGTCTACGAGCAGTACTTC
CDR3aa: CASSTPRGGVYEQYF

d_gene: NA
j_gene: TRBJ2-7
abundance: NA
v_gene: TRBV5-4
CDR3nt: TGTGCCAGCAGCTTTGAAGGGGGGGCCTACGAGCAGTACTTC
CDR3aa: CASSFEGGAYEQYF

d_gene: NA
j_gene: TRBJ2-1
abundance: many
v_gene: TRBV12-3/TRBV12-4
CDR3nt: TGTGCCAGCAGTTTCGGGCATGAGCAGTTCTTC
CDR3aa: CASSFGHEQFF

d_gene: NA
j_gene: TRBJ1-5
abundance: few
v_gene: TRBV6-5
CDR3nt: TGTGCCAGCAGACAGACAGTTTATAGCAATCAGCCCCAGCATTTT
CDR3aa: CASRQTVYSNQPQHF

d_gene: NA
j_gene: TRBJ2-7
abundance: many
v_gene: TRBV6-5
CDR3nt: TGTGCCAGCAGCCTCGTAGGCAGGACACCGACCTACGAGCAGTACTTC
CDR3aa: CASSLVGRTPTYEQYF

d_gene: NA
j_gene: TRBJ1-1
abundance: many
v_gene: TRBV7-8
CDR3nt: TGTGCCAGCAGCTCCTGGGCCTTCGGCCCCACTGAAGCTTTCTTT
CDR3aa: CASSSWAFGPTEAFF

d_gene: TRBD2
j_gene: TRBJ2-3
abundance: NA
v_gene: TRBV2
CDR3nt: TGTGCCAGCAGAGGGGCGGCTAGCGGGGGGACGTCCCGCCGGAACACAGATACGCAGTATTTT
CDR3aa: CASRGAASGGTSRRNTDTQYF

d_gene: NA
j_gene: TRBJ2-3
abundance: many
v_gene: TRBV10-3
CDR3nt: TGTGCCATCAGTGAGTCCGGAACGGCGGATACGCAGTATTTT
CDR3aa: CAISESGTADTQYF

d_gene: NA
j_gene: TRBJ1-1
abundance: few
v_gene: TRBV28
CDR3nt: TGTGCCAGCAGTTTCGCCAATATGAACACTGAAGCTTTCTTT
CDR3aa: CASSFANMNTEAFF

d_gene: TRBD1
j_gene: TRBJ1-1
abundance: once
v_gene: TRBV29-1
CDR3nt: TGCAGCGTTGGGGGACAGGGGGCTACGGGGACTGAAGCTTTCTTT
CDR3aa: CSVGGQGATGTEAFF

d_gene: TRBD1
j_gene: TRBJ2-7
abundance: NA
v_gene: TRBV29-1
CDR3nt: TGCAGCGTTGACGGCCCGGGACAGGCCTACGAGCAGTACTTC
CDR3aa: CSVDGPGQAYEQYF

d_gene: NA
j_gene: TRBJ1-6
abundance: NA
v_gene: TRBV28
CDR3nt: TGTGCCAGCAGTACAATTATCGACAGGTTAAATTCACCCCTCCACTTT
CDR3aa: CASSTIIDRLNSPLHF

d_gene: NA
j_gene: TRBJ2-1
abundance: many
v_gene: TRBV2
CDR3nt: TGTGCCAGCAGTGACCACCGGGAAAGCTCCTACAATGAGCAGTTCTTC
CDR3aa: CASSDHRESSYNEQFF

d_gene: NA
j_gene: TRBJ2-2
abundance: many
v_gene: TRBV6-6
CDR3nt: TGTGCCAGCAGTCCAACCGGGGAGCTGTTTTTT
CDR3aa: CASSPTGELFF

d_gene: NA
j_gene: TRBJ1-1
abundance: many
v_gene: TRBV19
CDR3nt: TGTGCCAGTCAAACGGACGGTTGGAGTATGAACACTGAAGCTTTCTTT
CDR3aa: CASQTDGWSMNTEAFF

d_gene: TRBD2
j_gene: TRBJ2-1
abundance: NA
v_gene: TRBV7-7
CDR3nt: TGTGCTAGCAGCTTCCAAGCGGCTAGCGGGGGACCCTACAATGAGCAGTTCTTC
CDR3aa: CASSFQAASGGPYNEQFF

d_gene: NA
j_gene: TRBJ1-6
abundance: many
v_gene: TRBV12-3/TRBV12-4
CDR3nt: TGTGCCAGCAGTTTAGGGTCCCCCGTTGGTTCACCCCTCCACTTT
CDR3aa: CASSLGSPVGSPLHF

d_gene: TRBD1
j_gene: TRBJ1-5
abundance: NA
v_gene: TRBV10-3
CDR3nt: TGTGCCATCAGTGAGGGGACAGCTAGCAATCAGCCCCAGCATTTT
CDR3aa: CAISEGTASNQPQHF

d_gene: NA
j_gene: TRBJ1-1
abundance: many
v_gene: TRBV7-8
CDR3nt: TGTGCCAGCAGCTTATCTTCCCTGGACTTTTCTTATTCTGAGGCTTTCTTT
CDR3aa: CASSLSSLDFSYSEAFF

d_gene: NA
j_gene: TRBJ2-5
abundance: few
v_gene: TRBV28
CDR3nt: TGTGCCAGCAGCAAGACTGAGGGGCAAGAGACCCAGTACTTC
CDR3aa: CASSKTEGQETQYF

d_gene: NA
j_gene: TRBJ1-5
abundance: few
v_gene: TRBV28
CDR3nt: TGTGCCAGCCTACGCGAGGGCCAGAATCAGCCCCAGCATTTT
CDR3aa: CASLREGQNQPQHF

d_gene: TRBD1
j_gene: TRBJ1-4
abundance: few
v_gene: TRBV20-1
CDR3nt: TGCAGTGCTAGAGGGGTAGGGGGCTTGCTGGCAACTAATGAAAAACTGTTTTTT
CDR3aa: CSARGVGGLLATNEKLFF

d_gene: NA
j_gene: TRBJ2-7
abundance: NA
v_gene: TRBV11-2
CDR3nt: TGTGCCAGCAGCGTCAACAGGGTCGACGAGCAGTACTTC
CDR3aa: CASSVNRVDEQYF

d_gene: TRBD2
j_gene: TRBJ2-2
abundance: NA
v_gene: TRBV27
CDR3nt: TGTGCCAGCAGTTTATCAACTCGGGGACTAGCGGGAGACACCGGGGAGCTGTTTTTT
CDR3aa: CASSLSTRGLAGDTGELFF

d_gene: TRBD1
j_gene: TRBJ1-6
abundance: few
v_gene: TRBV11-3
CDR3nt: TGTGCCAGCAGCTCGGGACAGGGAGCACCCCTCCACTTT
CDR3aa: CASSSGQGAPLHF

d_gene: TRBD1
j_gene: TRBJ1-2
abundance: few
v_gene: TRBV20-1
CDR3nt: TGCAGTGCTCTGACAGGGGGCGCGGTCTATGGCTACACCTTC
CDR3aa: CSALTGGAVYGYTF

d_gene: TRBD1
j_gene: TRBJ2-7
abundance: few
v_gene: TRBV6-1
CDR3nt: TGTGCCAGCAGACAGACACAGGGGTCTTCCTACGAGCAGTACTTC
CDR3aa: CASRQTQGSSYEQYF

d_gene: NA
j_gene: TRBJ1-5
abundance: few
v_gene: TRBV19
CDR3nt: TGTGCCAGTAGTATATTAAGGTACGGCAATCAGCCCCAGCATTTT
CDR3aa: CASSILRYGNQPQHF

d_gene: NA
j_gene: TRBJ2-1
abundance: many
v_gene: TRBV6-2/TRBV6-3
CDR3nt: TGTGCCAGCAGTTACTCGAGTGGGGGAGGCAATGAGCAGTTCTTC
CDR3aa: CASSYSSGGGNEQFF

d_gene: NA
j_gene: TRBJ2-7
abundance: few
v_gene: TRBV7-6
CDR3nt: TGTGCCAGCAGCGAGCGTGACAGGCGGGAAGTAGGGCCGGGGTTCTACGAGCAGTACTTC
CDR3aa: CASSERDRREVGPGFYEQYF

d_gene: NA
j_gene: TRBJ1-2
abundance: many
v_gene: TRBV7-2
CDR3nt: TGTGCCAGCAGCTTAGGAGGGGGTTATGGCTACACCTTC
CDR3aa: CASSLGGGYGYTF

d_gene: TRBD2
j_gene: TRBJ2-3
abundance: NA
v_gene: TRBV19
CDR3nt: TGTGCCAGTAGTAGACTAGCGGACAACACAGATACGCAGTATTTT
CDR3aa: CASSRLADNTDTQYF

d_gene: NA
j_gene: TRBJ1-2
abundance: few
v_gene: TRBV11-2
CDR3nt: TGTGCCAGCAGCTTATCTCCTGGCCGTAACTATGGCTACACCTTC
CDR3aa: CASSLSPGRNYGYTF

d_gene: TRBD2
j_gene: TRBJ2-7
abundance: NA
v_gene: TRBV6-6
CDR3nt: TGTGCCAGCAGTCCCACGGGGGGCGAGCAGTACTTC
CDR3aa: CASSPTGGEQYF

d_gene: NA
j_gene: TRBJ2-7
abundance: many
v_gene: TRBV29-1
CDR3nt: TGCAGCGTTGAGAGGGGGACCCCGGGCGAGCAGTACTTC
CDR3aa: CSVERGTPGEQYF

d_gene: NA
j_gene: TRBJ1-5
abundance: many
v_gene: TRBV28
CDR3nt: TGTGCCAGCAGGACCGAGGTATCTGGGCAGCCCCAGCATTTT
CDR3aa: CASRTEVSGQPQHF

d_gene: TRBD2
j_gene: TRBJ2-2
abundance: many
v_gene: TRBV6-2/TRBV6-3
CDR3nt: TGTGCCAGCAGTTCCCCCTACTCGTCCAGCGGGGGGCGGAACACCGGGGAGCTGTTTTTT
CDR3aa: CASSSPYSSSGGRNTGELFF

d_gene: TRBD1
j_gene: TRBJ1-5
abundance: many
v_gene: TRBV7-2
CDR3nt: TGTGCCAGCAGCTGGGACAGGGGTTATCAGCCCCAGCATTTT
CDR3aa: CASSWDRGYQPQHF

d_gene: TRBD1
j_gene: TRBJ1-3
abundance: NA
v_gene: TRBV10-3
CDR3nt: TGTGCCATCAGTGAGTCTCCACAGGGGGTGACCTCTGGAAACACCATATATTTT
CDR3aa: CAISESPQGVTSGNTIYF

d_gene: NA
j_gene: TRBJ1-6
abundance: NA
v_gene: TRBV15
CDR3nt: TGTGCCACCAGCAGTGGTTTTGGCGACAAGGCGAATAATTCACCCCTCCACTTT
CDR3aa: CATSSGFGDKANNSPLHF

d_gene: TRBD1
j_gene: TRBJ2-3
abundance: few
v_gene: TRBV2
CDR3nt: TGTGCCAGCAGTGAGCAGACAGGGGGTCCAGATACGCAGTATTTT
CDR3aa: CASSEQTGGPDTQYF

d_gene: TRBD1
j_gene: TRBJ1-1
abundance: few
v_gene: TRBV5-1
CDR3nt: TGCGCCAGCAGCCAGTGGACAGGGGGGGACACTGAAGCTTTCTTT
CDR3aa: CASSQWTGGDTEAFF

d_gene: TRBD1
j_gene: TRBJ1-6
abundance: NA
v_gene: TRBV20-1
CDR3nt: TGCAGTGCTAGTGTGACAGGGGTTCGTAATTCACCCCTCCACTTT
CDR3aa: CSASVTGVRNSPLHF